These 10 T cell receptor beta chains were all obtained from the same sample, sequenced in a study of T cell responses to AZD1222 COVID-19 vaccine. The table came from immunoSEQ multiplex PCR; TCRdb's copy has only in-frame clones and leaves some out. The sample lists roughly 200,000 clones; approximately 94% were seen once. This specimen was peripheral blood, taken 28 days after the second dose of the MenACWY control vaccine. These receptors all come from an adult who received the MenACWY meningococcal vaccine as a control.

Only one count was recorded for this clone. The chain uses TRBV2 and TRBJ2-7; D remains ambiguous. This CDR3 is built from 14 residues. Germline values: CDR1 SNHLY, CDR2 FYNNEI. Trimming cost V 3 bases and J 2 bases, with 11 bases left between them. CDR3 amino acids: CASSDVRFPYEQYF. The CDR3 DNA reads TGTGCCAGCAGTGATGTTAGATTCCCCTACGAGCAGTACTTC.

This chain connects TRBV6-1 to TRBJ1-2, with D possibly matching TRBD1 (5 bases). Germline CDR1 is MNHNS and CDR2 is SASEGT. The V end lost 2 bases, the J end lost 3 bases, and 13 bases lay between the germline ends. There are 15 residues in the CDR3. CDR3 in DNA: TGTGCCAGCAGTGAATCAGGGTGGGGGGACTATGGCTACACCTTC. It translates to CASSESGWGDYGYTF.

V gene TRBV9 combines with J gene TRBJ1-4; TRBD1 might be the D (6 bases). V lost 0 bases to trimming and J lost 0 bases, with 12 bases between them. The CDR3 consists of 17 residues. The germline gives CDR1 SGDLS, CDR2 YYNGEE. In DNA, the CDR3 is TGTGCCAGCAGCGTAGGCCGGGGGACATCAACTAATGAAAAACTGTTTTTT. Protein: CASSVGRGTSTNEKLFF.

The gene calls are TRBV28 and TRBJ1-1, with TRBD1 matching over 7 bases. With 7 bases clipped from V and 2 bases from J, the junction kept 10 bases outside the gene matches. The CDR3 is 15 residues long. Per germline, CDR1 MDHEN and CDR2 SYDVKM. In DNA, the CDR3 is TGTGCCAGCACCCTGACAGGGACGGGAAACACTGAAGCTTTCTTT. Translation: CASTLTGTGNTEAFF. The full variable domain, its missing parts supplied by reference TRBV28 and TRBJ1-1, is DVKVTQSSRYLVKRTGEKVFLECVQDMDHENMFWYRQDPGLGLRLIYFSYDVKMKEKGDIPEGYSVSREKKERFSLILESASTNQTSMYLCASTLTGTGNTEAFFGQGTRLTVV.

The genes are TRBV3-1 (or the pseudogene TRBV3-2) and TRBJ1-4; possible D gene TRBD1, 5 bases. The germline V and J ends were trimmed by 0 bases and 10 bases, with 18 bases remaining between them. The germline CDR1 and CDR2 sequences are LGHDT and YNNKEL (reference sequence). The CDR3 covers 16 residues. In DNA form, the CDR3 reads TGTGCCAGCAGCCAAGATGAAACAGGAAAATGGGGAAAACTGTTTTTT. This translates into CASSQDETGKWGKLFF.

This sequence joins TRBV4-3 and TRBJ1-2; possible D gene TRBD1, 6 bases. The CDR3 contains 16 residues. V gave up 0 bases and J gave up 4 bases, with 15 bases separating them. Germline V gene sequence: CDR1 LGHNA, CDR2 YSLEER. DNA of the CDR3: TGCGCCAGCAGCCAAGACTCAGGGGCCGGGGGCTATGGCTACACCTTC. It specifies CASSQDSGAGGYGYTF.

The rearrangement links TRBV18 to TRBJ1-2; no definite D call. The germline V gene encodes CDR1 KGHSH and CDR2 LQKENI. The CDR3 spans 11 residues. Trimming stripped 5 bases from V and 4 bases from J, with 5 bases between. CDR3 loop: CASSGSYGYTF. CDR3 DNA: TGTGCCAGCTCAGGGTCCTATGGCTACACCTTC.

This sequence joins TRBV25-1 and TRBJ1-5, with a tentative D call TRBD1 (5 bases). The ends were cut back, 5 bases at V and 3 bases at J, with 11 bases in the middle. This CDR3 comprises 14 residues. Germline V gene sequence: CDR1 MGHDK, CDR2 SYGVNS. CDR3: CASSSETDNQPQHF. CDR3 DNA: TGTGCCAGCAGTAGTGAGACAGACAATCAGCCCCAGCATTTT.

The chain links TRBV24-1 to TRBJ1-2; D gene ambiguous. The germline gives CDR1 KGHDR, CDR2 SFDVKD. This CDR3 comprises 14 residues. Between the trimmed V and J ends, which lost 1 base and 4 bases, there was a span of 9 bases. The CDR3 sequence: CATSDFGEAYGYTF. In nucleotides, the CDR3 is TGTGCCACCAGTGATTTTGGGGAGGCCTATGGCTACACCTTC.

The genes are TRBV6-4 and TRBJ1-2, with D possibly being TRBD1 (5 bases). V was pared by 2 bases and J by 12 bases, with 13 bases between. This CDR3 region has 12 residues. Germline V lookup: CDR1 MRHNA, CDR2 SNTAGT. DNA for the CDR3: TGTGCCAGCAGTGACAGCGGGGGAGTCCACACCTTC. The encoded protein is CASSDSGGVHTF.